This T cell receptor (beta chain) was sequenced for a study of technical replicates of blood from a few donors. Trimming at V came to 1 base and at J to 4 bases, leaving 4 bases not matched to a gene. The length of the CDR3 is 14 residues. Germline V gene sequence: CDR1 SEHNR, CDR2 FQNEAQ (reference sequence). Method: immunoSEQ multiplex PCR; TCRdb's copy keeps in-frame clones and lacks some. The sample shows fewer than 90,000 clones, over 80% of them seen only once. This clone appeared a single time. The J gene is TRBJ2-7, the V gene TRBV7-9, with 7 bases aligning to TRBD1. The clonotype was recovered from a human donor in good health. Sequenced input: T cells isolated from PBMCs. The CDR3 DNA follows: TGTGCCAGCAGCTTAGACAGGGGAGCGTACGAGCAGTACTTC. It codes for CASSLDRGAYEQYF.